The 12 T cell receptor beta chains presented below share a single source sample, sequenced in a study of cytomegalovirus exposure and HLA in healthy donors. Primers: 60 Vbeta forward and 13 Jbeta reverse. TCRdb's table, derived via immunoSEQ multiplex PCR, lists solely in-frame clones and lacks some. In the table there are 95,000 to 110,000 clones, approximately 66% of which are singletons. Sequenced: PBMCs. These receptors were taken from a woman between 50 and 59 years old in good health and CMV-seronegative.

The chain carries TRBV28 and TRBJ2-5; the D gene is possibly TRBD1 (5 bases). The V gene's germline CDR1 is MDHEN and CDR2 SYDVKM. The V and J ends lost 4 bases and 1 base respectively, with 13 bases between them. The CDR3 sequence is 15 residues long. The CDR3 DNA follows: TGTGCCAGCAGTTCTCCAGACAGAGCCCAAGAGACCCAGTACTTC. Amino acids: CASSSPDRAQETQYF.

This sequence joins TRBV7-6 and TRBJ1-1; 10 bases match TRBD1. Germline values: CDR1 SGHVS, CDR2 FNYEAQ. Trimming removed 7 bases from V and 7 bases from J; junction bases left unmatched: 12. The CDR3 extends over 15 amino acids. Here the CDR3 DNA reads TGTGCCAGCATAAAAAGGACAGGGGGTTACTTTGAAGCTTTCTTT. It is translated as CASIKRTGGYFEAFF. Variable domain in full (rest from reference TRBV7-6 and TRBJ1-1): GAGVSQSPRYKVTKRGQDVALRCDPISGHVSLYWYRQALGQGPEFLTYFNYEAQQDKSGLPNDRFSAERPEGSISTLTIQRTEQRDSAMYRCASIKRTGGYFEAFFGQGTRLTVV.

The rearrangement joins TRBV11-3 to TRBJ2-5; D remains unclear. CDR3 size: 14 residues. Germline CDR1 is SGHNT and CDR2 is YENEEA. V dropped 2 bases and J dropped 5 bases, with 12 bases sitting between them. The CDR3 spells CASSLFGVAETQYF. CDR3 nucleotides: TGTGCCAGCAGCTTATTCGGAGTTGCGGAGACCCAGTACTTC.

This clone has just one count. V is TRBV10-2 and J is TRBJ2-3; tentative D call: TRBD2 (6 bases). Germline lookup yields CDR1 WSHSY and CDR2 SAAADI. Trimming took off 4 bases at V and 9 bases at J, with 14 bases between the two ends. This CDR3 is built from 13 residues. This CDR3 is CASSAEYGGTQYF. The CDR3 DNA is TGCGCCAGCAGTGCAGAATACGGGGGAACGCAGTATTTT.

The V gene is TRBV7-9, the J gene TRBJ2-7; no clear D. Looked up from germline, CDR1 is SEHNR and CDR2 is FQNEAQ (reference sequence). The germline V and J ends were trimmed by 2 bases and 7 bases, with 9 bases remaining between them. This CDR3 is built from 12 residues. In nucleotides, the CDR3 is TGTGCCAGCAGCTTATTGTCTCAGGAGCAGTACTTC. It translates to CASSLLSQEQYF.

The J gene is TRBJ1-5, the V gene TRBV19, with 10 bases that match TRBD1. J gave up 1 base and V 6 bases, and 6 bases lay outside the gene matches. Germline values: CDR1 LNHDA, CDR2 SQIVND (reference sequence). CDR3 size: 16 residues. The CDR3 loop is CASRYLDRGSNQPQHF. The CDR3 DNA reads as TGTGCCAGTAGGTACTTGGACAGGGGGAGCAATCAGCCCCAGCATTTT.

This clone was detected only a few times. V usage is TRBV28 and J usage is TRBJ1-3, with no clear D. Trimming removed 6 bases at V and 8 bases at J, with 11 bases between. The CDR3 sequence is 12 residues long. Germline V gene lookup returns CDR1 MDHEN and CDR2 SYDVKM. The CDR3 nucleotides are TGTGCCAGCAGCCTCACCCGGGACACCATATATTTT. Its translation: CASSLTRDTIYF.

This chain's CDR3 is CASSQGLAGVYGTDTQYF. DNA for the CDR3: TGTGCCAGCAGCCAGGGACTAGCGGGAGTGTATGGCACAGATACGCAGTATTTT. The chain combines TRBV7-6 with TRBJ2-3; TRBD2 agrees at 14 bases. CDR1 is SGHVS and CDR2 is FNYEAQ in the germline V gene. V trimming: 5 bases; J trimming: 1 base; junction bases outside the gene matches: 8. The CDR3 totals 18 residues.

The gene calls are TRBV14 and TRBJ2-5, with D maybe TRBD1 (5 bases). Germline lookup yields CDR1 SGHDN and CDR2 FVKESK. The V end lost 5 bases, the J end lost 6 bases, and 19 bases lay between the germline ends. CDR3 length: 15 amino acids. CDR3 in DNA: TGTGCCAGCAGCGCCGGGTTGGGGCGCTACCAGACCCAGTACTTC. It encodes CASSAGLGRYQTQYF.

The rearrangement links TRBV28 to TRBJ2-7; possibly TRBD2 for D (7 bases). Germline assignment: CDR1 MDHEN and CDR2 SYDVKM. The V and J ends lost 6 bases and 0 bases respectively, with 18 bases between them. This CDR3 has 16 amino acids. In nucleotides, the CDR3 is TGTGCCAGCAGACGTCTCAAGGGGGGGGCCTCCTACGAGCAGTACTTC. It yields the protein CASRRLKGGASYEQYF.

This clone showed up just a few times. V usage is TRBV4-1 and J usage is TRBJ1-2, with D tentatively TRBD1 (6 bases). CDR1 is MGHRA and CDR2 is YSYEKL in the germline V gene. This CDR3 is 15 amino acids long. Trimming cost V 0 bases and J 4 bases, with 12 bases left between them. CDR3 DNA sequence: TGCGCCAGCAGCCAAGAGGCCAGGGGCATCTATGGCTACACCTTC. Protein product: CASSQEARGIYGYTF.

The chain employs TRBV5-6 and TRBJ2-1; possibly TRBD2 for D (5 bases). Germline CDR1 is SGHDT and CDR2 is YYEEEE. The CDR3 runs 17 residues. V lost 0 bases, J lost 3 bases, and 16 bases lay in between. CDR3 sequence: CASSLASSWAFYNEQFF. CDR3 bases: TGTGCCAGCAGCTTGGCGTCTAGCTGGGCGTTCTACAATGAGCAGTTCTTC.